These 21 T cell receptor beta chains were all obtained from the same sample, sequenced in a study of blood T cell repertoires in COVID-19. TCRdb keeps only in-frame clones here, not all; method: immunoSEQ multiplex PCR. The table shows roughly 68,000 clones, with nearly 90% occurring only once. Specimen: peripheral blood. Receptors were obtained from a woman in her forties or fifties with active COVID-19.

This sequence joins TRBV5-1 and TRBJ2-5; 8 positions agree with TRBD1. V lost 2 bases to trimming and J lost 3 bases; unmatched junction nucleotides: 12. Germline CDR1 and CDR2: SGHRS and YFSETQ. This CDR3 comprises 17 residues. The CDR3: CASSFRFRGRMEETQYF. In nucleotides, the CDR3 is TGCGCCAGCAGCTTCAGGTTCAGGGGGCGGATGGAAGAGACCCAGTACTTC.

This sequence joins TRBV10-3 and TRBJ2-5; TRBD2 agrees at 9 bases. J lost 4 bases, V lost 3 bases, and 6 bases had no gene match. The CDR3 is 15 residues long. In germline, CDR1 is ENHRY, CDR2 SYGVKD. This CDR3 is CAISEAGGGRETQYF. The DNA of the CDR3 is TGTGCCATCAGTGAAGCGGGAGGCGGGAGAGAGACCCAGTACTTC.

The chain recombines TRBV2 with TRBJ2-3; 8 bases are shared with TRBD2. V lost 0 bases to trimming and J lost 3 bases; unmatched junction nucleotides: 8. The CDR3 is 17 residues long. Germline V gene sequence: CDR1 SNHLY, CDR2 FYNNEI. DNA for the CDR3: TGTGCCAGCAGTGAAGCCGGTAGCGGGATAGGGACAGATACGCAGTATTTT. This encodes CASSEAGSGIGTDTQYF. The variable domain in full, with the rest retrieved from reference TRBV2 and TRBJ2-3, is EPEVTQTPSHQVTQMGQEVILRCVPISNHLYFYWYRQILGQKVEFLVSFYNNEISEKSEIFDDQFSVERPDGSNFTLKIRSTKLEDSAMYFCASSEAGSGIGTDTQYFGPGTRLTVL.

V is TRBV29-1 and J is TRBJ1-1; 7 nucleotides agree with TRBD1. Germline-derived CDR1 and CDR2 are SQVTM and ANQGSEA. The trim removed 6 bases at V and 3 bases at J, leaving 7 bases unmatched. This CDR3 is 13 amino acids long. CDR3 residues: CSVDETGDTEAFF. The CDR3 region has the DNA TGCAGCGTCGATGAAACAGGGGACACTGAAGCTTTCTTT.

J is TRBJ2-7 and V is TRBV7-3; 7 nucleotides align to TRBD1. V lost 1 base, J lost 3 bases, and 12 bases stayed unmatched. Germline V gives CDR1 SGHTA, CDR2 FQGTGA. CDR3 size: 17 residues. CDR3 nucleotide sequence: TGTGCCAGCAGCTTAAGGGAGAACAGGGGCTCCAACTACGAGCAGTACTTC. It codes for CASSLRENRGSNYEQYF.

This clone was recorded only once. This CDR3 is CASSPSLRTVTDTQYF. CDR3 nucleotides: TGTGCCAGCTCACCAAGCTTGCGCACGGTCACAGATACGCAGTATTTT. The gene calls are TRBV18 and TRBJ2-3; D unclear. Trimming cost V 2 bases and J 2 bases, with 14 bases left between them. CDR1 is KGHSH, CDR2 LQKENI, per germline. The length of the CDR3 is 16 residues. Drawing the rest from reference TRBV18 and TRBJ2-3, the complete variable domain is NAGVMQNPRHLVRRRGQEARLRCSPMKGHSHVYWYRQLPEEGLKFMVYLQKENIIDESGMPKERFSAEFPKEGPSILRIQQVVRGDSAAYFCASSPSLRTVTDTQYFGPGTRLTVL.

The chain joins TRBV27 to TRBJ2-1; perhaps TRBD2 as D (6 bases). Germline CDR1 and CDR2: MNHEY and SMNVEV (reference sequence). Trimming cost V 7 bases and J 8 bases, with 24 bases left between them. The length of the CDR3 is 16 residues. The CDR3 protein is CASIPRAGNYGDEQFF. The CDR3 nucleotides read TGTGCCAGCATCCCTCGAGCGGGCAACTACGGGGATGAGCAGTTCTTC.

The rearrangement uses TRBV7-9 and TRBJ1-4; D not certain. The CDR3 is 12 residues long. The V and J ends lost 6 bases and 4 bases respectively, with 6 bases between them. CDR1 SEHNR and CDR2 FQNEAQ come from the germline V gene (reference sequence). CDR3 in amino acids: CASSRGNEKLFF. CDR3 bases: TGTGCCAGCAGTCGGGGTAATGAAAAACTGTTTTTT. Full variable domain (remainder filled in from reference TRBV7-9 and TRBJ1-4): DTGVSQNPRHKITKRGQNVTFRCDPISEHNRLYWYRQTLGQGPEFLTYFQNEAQLEKSRLLSDRFSAERPKGSFSTLEIQRTEQGDSAMYLCASSRGNEKLFFGSGTQLSVL.

As DNA, the CDR3 is TGTGCCAGCAGCTCGGGACTGATCTATGGCTACACCTTC. Translating it yields CASSSGLIYGYTF. The rearrangement uses TRBV7-6 and TRBJ1-2; D is possibly TRBD1 (5 bases). This CDR3 has 13 residues. Germline V gene lookup returns CDR1 SGHVS and CDR2 FNYEAQ. V lost 4 bases and J 4 bases, leaving 10 bases between the germline ends.

The chain couples TRBV19 to TRBJ1-2, with D possibly TRBD1 on 5 matching bases. Per the germline V gene, CDR1 is LNHDA and CDR2 is SQIVND (reference sequence). The ends were cut back, 5 bases at V and 3 bases at J, with 10 bases in the middle. CDR3 length: 13 residues. The DNA of the CDR3 is TGTGCCAGTAGTCCGGGGGACTACTATGGCTACACCTTC. Its protein product is CASSPGDYYGYTF.

The chain couples TRBV24-1 to TRBJ2-5; 10 nucleotides align to TRBD2. V shed 7 bases, J shed 5 bases, and the junction held 9 bases outside the gene matches. The CDR3 extends over 15 amino acids. CDR1 is KGHDR and CDR2 is SFDVKD in the germline V gene. The CDR3 nucleotides are TGTGCCACCAGCACAAGCGGGAGGGCCGTTGAGACCCAGTACTTC. It encodes CATSTSGRAVETQYF.

The V call is TRBV5-1, the J call TRBJ2-1; TRBD2 matches at 8 bases. There are 15 residues in the CDR3. After removal of 1 base from V and 2 bases from J, the junction contained 2 bases not matched to a gene. Germline V gene data show CDR1 as SGHRS and CDR2 as YFSETQ. The CDR3 nucleotides are TGCGCCAGCAGCTTGACGGGAGGGACCTACAATGAGCAGTTCTTC. It yields the protein CASSLTGGTYNEQFF.

Here the CDR3 reads CASSRGDKKNTEAFF. The CDR3 DNA sequence: TGTGCCAGCAGCCGGGGGGATAAGAAGAACACTGAAGCTTTCTTT. V usage is TRBV11-3 and J usage is TRBJ1-1; perhaps TRBD1 as D (5 bases). V was pared by 5 bases and J by 1 base, with 14 bases between. This CDR3 region has 15 residues. Germline V gives CDR1 SGHNT, CDR2 YENEEA.

J is TRBJ2-2 and V is TRBV6-4, with 8 bases lining up with TRBD1. Trimming took 0 bases from V and 5 from J; bases not matched to a gene: 8. This CDR3 spans 17 amino acids. Germline values: CDR1 MRHNA, CDR2 SNTAGT. The CDR3 region is CASSDSLRGQWTGELFF. The CDR3 nucleotides are TGTGCCAGCAGTGACTCCCTCAGGGGGCAATGGACCGGGGAGCTGTTTTTT.

This clone has just one count. This chain uses TRBV18 with TRBJ1-1; D is undetermined. Per germline, CDR1 KGHSH and CDR2 LQKENI. Trimming took off 0 bases at V and 0 bases at J, with 17 bases between the two ends. The CDR3 extends over 18 amino acids. CDR3 nucleotide sequence: TGTGCCAGCTCACCACCGAACAGCCAACTCGGGGTGAACACTGAAGCTTTCTTT. Residues: CASSPPNSQLGVNTEAFF.

The genes are TRBV5-1 and TRBJ2-5; D gene unclear. The CDR3 totals 14 residues. Germline V gives CDR1 SGHRS, CDR2 YFSETQ. The V and J ends lost 1 base and 2 bases respectively, with 9 bases between them. As DNA, the CDR3 is TGCGCCAGCAGCTTGTGGTCGGGTCAAGAGACCCAGTACTTC. The encoded protein is CASSLWSGQETQYF. The variable domain in full, with the rest retrieved from reference TRBV5-1 and TRBJ2-5, is KAGVTQTPRYLIKTRGQQVTLSCSPISGHRSVSWYQQTPGQGLQFLFEYFSETQRNKGNFPGRFSGRQFSNSRSEMNVSTLELGDSALYLCASSLWSGQETQYFGPGTRLLVL.

The chain is built from TRBV11-2 and TRBJ2-1, with 7 bases that match TRBD2. Germline V CDR1 and CDR2: SGHAT, FQNNGV. The CDR3 runs 16 residues. V dropped 0 bases and J dropped 4; count of bases not matched to a gene: 6. CDR3 nucleotides: TGTGCCAGCAGCTTAGAAGGGTGGGAGGGGTACAATGAGCAGTTCTTC. It is translated as CASSLEGWEGYNEQFF.

This clone was recorded a few times. The genes are TRBV11-2 and TRBJ2-3; TRBD2 matches at 10 bases. Germline CDR1 and CDR2: SGHAT and FQNNGV. V shed 1 base and J 6 bases; nucleotides not matched to a gene: 7. The CDR3 contains 16 residues. CDR3 in DNA: TGTGCCAGCAGCTTAGGGCCGCTAGCGGGAGTTGATACGCAGTATTTT. Translated: CASSLGPLAGVDTQYF.

This sequence joins TRBV6-6 and TRBJ1-2; 8 bases are a match to TRBD1. This CDR3 region has 13 residues. Germline assignment: CDR1 MNHNY and CDR2 SVGAGI (reference sequence). Losses at the gene ends were 4 bases for V and 6 bases for J; bases not matched to a gene: 4. The CDR3 sequence is CASSLTGVDGYTF. DNA for the CDR3: TGTGCCAGCAGTTTGACAGGGGTGGATGGCTACACCTTC.

This rearrangement joins TRBV27 to TRBJ1-5; D is undetermined. Germline V gene data show CDR1 as MNHEY and CDR2 as SMNVEV (reference sequence). The V end lost 3 bases, the J end lost 5 bases, and 8 bases lay between the germline ends. The CDR3 spans 13 residues. CDR3 sequence (DNA): TGTGCCAGCAGTTTTCTAAGAGATCAGCCCCAGCATTTT. It encodes CASSFLRDQPQHF.

This clone was picked up one time. The chain is built from TRBV3-1 (or the pseudogene TRBV3-2) and TRBJ2-7, with D perhaps TRBD2 (6 bases). The CDR3 contains 14 residues. Trimming shortened V by 4 bases and J by 1 base, and 11 bases separated the two germline ends. CDR1 is LGHDT, CDR2 YNNKEL, per germline (reference sequence). The CDR3 DNA reads as TGTGCCAGCAGCCCCGGCGGGGCGTCCTACGAGCAGTACTTC. This translates into CASSPGGASYEQYF.